This TCR beta chain was obtained from a study of early T cells in non-severe SARS-CoV-2 infection. TCRdb itself ran the 5' RACE reads through MiXCR, one entry per CDR3 protein. The table records roughly 57,000 distinct CDR3 sequences, roughly 12% of them present only once. This receptor was obtained from an adult who was a healthcare worker with PCR-confirmed SARS-CoV-2 infection or an uninfected control (not recorded which). The sequenced sample was whole blood, obtained at baseline.

This CDR3 reads CASSRDANEQFF. The CDR3 DNA sequence: TGTGCCAGCAGTCGGGACGCAAATGAGCAGTTCTTC. V is TRBV12-3 or TRBV12-4 and J is TRBJ2-1; D possibly uses TRBD1 or TRBD2 (5 bases each). V was pared by 5 bases and J by 7 bases, with 9 bases between. CDR3 size: 12 residues.